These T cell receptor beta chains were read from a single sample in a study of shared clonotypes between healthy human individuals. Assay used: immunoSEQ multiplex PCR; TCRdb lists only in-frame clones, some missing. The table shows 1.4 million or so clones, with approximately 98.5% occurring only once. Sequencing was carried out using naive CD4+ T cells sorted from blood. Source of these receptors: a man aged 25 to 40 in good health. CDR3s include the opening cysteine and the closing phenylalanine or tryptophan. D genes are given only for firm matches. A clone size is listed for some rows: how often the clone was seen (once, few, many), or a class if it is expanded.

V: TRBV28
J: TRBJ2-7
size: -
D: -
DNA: TGTGCCAGCGGGGGGACTCCGGTCTACGAGCAGTACTTC
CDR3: CASGGTPVYEQYF

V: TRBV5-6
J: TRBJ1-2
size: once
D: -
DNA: TGTGCCAGCAGCTTCCGGGAGTTTAACTATGGCTACACCTTC
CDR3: CASSFREFNYGYTF

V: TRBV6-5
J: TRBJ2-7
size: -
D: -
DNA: TGTGCCAGCAGTTACTCGTCCCATGGAGGAAACGAGCAGTACTTC
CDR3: CASSYSSHGGNEQYF

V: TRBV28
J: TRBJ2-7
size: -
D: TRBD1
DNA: TGTGCCAGCAGTTCCGGACAGGGGTACGAGCAGTACTTC
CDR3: CASSSGQGYEQYF

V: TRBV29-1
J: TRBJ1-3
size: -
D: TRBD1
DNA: TGCAGCGCTCAAAGGGGGCGCGGAAACACCATATATTTT
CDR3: CSAQRGRGNTIYF

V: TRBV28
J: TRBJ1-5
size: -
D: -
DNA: TGTGCCAGCATAGATCAGGGGAAGGTGAGCAATCAGCCCCAGCATTTT
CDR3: CASIDQGKVSNQPQHF

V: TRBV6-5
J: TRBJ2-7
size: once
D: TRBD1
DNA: TGTGCCACCGAGGGGGGACAGGGGGCCTACGAGCAGTACTTC
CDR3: CATEGGQGAYEQYF

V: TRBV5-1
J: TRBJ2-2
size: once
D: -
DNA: TGCGCCAGCAGAGATTCTCTTAGCGGAGCTAACACCGGGGAGCTGTTTTTT
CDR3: CASRDSLSGANTGELFF

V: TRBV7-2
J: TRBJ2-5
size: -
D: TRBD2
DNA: TGTGCCAGCATCAGACGCAGAGGAGCGGGAGGTGAGACCCAGTACTTC
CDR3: CASIRRRGAGGETQYF

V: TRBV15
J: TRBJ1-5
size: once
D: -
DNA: TGTGCCACCAGCCGAACCCCCACCTCGGGGCCTCAGCCCCAGCATTTT
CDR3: CATSRTPTSGPQPQHF

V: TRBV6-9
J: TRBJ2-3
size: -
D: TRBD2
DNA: TGTGCCAGCAGTTACGCCCCGGGACTAGCGGACACAGATACGCAGTATTTT
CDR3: CASSYAPGLADTDTQYF

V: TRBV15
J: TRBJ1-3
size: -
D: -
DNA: TGTGCCACCAGCAGAGAGAGGATTTCTGGAAACACCATATATTTT
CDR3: CATSRERISGNTIYF

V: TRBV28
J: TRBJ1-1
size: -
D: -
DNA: TGTGCCAGCAGTCACCAAGACACTGTCAACACTGAAGCTTTCTTT
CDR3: CASSHQDTVNTEAFF

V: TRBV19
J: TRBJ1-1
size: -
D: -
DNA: TGTGCCAGTAGTATCGTGGACACTGAAGCTTTCTTT
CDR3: CASSIVDTEAFF

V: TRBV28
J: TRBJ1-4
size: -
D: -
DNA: TGTGCCAGCAGTTTCGTAGGGGATGGGGAAAAACTGTTTTTT
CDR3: CASSFVGDGEKLFF

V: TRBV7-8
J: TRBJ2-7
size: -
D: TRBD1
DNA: TGTGCCAGCAGCGTGGACAGGGTTATCTACGAGCAGTACTTC
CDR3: CASSVDRVIYEQYF

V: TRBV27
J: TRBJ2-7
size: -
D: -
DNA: TGTGCCAGCAGTTTTGGGCAAGGCTACGAGCAGTACTTC
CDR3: CASSFGQGYEQYF

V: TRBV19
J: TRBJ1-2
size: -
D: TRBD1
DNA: TGTGCCAGTAGTTCAAGGACAGGGAGGTACGGCTACACCTTC
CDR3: CASSSRTGRYGYTF

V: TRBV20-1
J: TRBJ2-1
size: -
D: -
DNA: TGCAGTGCTAGCTGGCCCCGTGAGCAGTTCTTC
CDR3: CSASWPREQFF

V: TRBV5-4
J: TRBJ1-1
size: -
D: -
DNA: TGTGCCAGCAGCTTGTTGGGGGGGGCGAGCACTGAAGCTTTCTTT
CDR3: CASSLLGGASTEAFF

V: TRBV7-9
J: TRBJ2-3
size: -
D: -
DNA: TGTGCCAGCAGTCATGTCAACGGAGATACGCAGTATTTT
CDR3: CASSHVNGDTQYF

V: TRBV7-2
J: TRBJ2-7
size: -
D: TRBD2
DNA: TGTGCCAGCAGCTTAAGGACTAGCGGTACCTACGAGCAGTACTTC
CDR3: CASSLRTSGTYEQYF

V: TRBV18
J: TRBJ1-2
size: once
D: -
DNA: TGTGCCAGCTCACCGGTGAAGACTTTCGGCTACACCTTC
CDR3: CASSPVKTFGYTF

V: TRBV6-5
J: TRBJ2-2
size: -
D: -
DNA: TGTGCCAGCAGGAGGCGGGAAACCGGGGAGCTGTTTTTT
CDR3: CASRRRETGELFF

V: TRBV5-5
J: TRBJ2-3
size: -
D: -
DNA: TGTGCCAGCAGCCTTCCTCCGTCATATACGCAGTATTTT
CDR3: CASSLPPSYTQYF

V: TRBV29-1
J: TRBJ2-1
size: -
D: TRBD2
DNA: TGCAGCGTGCGACTAGCGGGAGGGCCCAATGAGCAGTTCTTC
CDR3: CSVRLAGGPNEQFF

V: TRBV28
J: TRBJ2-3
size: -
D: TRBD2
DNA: TGTGCCAGCAGTTTTGGACTAGGTGGACCAGATACGCAGTATTTT
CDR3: CASSFGLGGPDTQYF

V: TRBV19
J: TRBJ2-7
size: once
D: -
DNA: TGTGCCAGTAGTAGAACGGACTACGAGCAGTACTTC
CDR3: CASSRTDYEQYF